Sequencing of this T cell receptor (beta chain) was carried out in a study of T cells in Graves' hyperthyroidism and ophthalmopathy. RNA transcripts gave rise to amplified TCR beta CDR3 regions. Primed by the HTBI set, a first-round RT-PCR was run on the TCR CDR3. TCRdb reprocessed the multiplex PCR reads via MiXCR and lists one record per CDR3 protein. The sample lists some 550,000 distinct CDR3 sequences; approximately 16% were seen once. Details on this clonotype: Its antigen is unidentified.

Notes on the study in general: A 13 V-J signature model discriminated ophthalmopathy versus stable hyperthyroidism. Model-based prediction identified ophthalmopathy a median roughly six months prior to its onset. Most thyroid clonotypes that were expanded above 0.001 also turned up in blood.

The receptor was isolated from a middle-aged woman with Graves' ophthalmopathy. Sequences were obtained from blood.

The CDR3 loop reads CSVESVEKLFF. The CDR3 coding sequence is TGCAGCGTTGAATCGGTTGAAAAACTGTTTTTT. This chain uses TRBV29-1 with TRBJ1-4; D unresolved. The CDR3 has 11 amino acids. The germline V and J ends were trimmed by 2 bases and 7 bases, with 5 bases remaining between them. Germline V gene data show CDR1 as SQVTM and CDR2 as ANQGSEA.